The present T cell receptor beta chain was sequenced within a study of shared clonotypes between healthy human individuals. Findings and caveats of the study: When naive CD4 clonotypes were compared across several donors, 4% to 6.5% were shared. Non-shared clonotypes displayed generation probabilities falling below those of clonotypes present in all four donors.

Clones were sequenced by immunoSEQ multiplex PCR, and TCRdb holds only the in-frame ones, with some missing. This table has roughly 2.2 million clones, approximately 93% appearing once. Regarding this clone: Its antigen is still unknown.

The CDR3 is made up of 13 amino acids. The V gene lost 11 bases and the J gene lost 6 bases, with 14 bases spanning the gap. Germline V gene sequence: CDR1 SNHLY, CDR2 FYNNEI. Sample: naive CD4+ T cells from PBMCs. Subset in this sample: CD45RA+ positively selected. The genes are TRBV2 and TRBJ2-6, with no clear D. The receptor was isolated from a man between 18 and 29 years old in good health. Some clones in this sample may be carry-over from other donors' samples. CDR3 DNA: TGTGCCGGAAAAGAGACCGCGGCCAACGTCCTGACTTTC. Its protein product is CAGKETAANVLTF.